This T cell receptor beta chain was captured by sequencing in a study of cytomegalovirus exposure and HLA in healthy donors. The PCR contained 60 Vbeta and 13 Jbeta primers. Generated by immunoSEQ multiplex PCR, the TCRdb table keeps only in-frame clones and is missing some. Seen here are more than 85,000 clones, approximately 70% observed once, and the top ten hold roughly 5.9%. The CDR3 loop spans 15 amino acids. After removal of 1 base from V and 5 bases from J, the junction contained 7 bases not matched to a gene. Germline assignment: CDR1 MNHNS and CDR2 SASEGT. This TCR was recovered from a woman aged 70 to 79 in good health and CMV-seropositive. This chain uses TRBV6-1 with TRBJ1-2, with 7 bases identical to TRBD1. Source material: PBMCs. CDR3 residues: CASSEGDRVRYGYTF. The CDR3, as DNA: TGTGCCAGCAGTGAAGGAGACAGGGTGAGGTATGGCTACACCTTC.